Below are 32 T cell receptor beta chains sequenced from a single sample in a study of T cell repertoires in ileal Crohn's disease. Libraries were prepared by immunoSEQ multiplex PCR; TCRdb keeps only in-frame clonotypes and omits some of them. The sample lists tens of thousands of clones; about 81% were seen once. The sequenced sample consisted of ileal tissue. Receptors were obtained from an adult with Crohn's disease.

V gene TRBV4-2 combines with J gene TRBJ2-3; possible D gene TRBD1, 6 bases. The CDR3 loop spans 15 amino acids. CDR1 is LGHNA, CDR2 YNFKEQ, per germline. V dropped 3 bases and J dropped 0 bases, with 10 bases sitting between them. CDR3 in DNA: TGTGCCAGCAGCCAGATACAGGGTAGCACAGATACGCAGTATTTT. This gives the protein CASSQIQGSTDTQYF.

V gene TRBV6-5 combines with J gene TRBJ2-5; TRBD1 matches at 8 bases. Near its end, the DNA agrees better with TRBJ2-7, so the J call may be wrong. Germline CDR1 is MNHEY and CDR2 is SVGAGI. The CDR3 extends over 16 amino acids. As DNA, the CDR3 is TGTGCCAGCAGTTCCCGGACAGGGCCCCTGACCTACGAGCAGTACTTC. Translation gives CASSSRTGPLTYEQYF.

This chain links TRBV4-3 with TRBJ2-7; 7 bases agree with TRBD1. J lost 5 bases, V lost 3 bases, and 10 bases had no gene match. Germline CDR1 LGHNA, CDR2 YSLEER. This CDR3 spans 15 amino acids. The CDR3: CASSQGLGQANEQYF. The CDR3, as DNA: TGCGCCAGCAGCCAGGGCCTTGGACAGGCAAACGAGCAGTACTTC.

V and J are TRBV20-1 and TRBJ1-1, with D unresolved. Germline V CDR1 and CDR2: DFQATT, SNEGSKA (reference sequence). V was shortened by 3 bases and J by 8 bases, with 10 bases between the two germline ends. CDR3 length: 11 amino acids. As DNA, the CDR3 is TGCAGTGCTAGCCCTATGTCGGAAGCTTTCTTT. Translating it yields CSASPMSEAFF.

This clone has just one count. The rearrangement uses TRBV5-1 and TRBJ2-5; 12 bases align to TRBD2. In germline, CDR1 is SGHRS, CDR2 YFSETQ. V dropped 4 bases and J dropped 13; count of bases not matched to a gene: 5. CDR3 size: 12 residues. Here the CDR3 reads CASSLAGGHLYF. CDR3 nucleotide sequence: TGCGCCAGCAGCCTAGCGGGGGGGCATCTGTACTTC.

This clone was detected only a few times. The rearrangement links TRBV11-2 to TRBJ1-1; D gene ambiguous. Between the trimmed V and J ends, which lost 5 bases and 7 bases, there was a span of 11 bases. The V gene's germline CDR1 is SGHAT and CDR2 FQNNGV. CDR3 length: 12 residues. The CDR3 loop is CASSPNRDEAFF. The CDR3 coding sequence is TGTGCCAGCAGCCCGAACAGAGATGAAGCTTTCTTT.

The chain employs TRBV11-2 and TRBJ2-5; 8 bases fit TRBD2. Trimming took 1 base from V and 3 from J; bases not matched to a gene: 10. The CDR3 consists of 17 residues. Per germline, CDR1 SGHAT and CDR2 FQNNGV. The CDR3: CASSLVGRGAGKETQYF. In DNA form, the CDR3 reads TGTGCCAGCAGCTTAGTTGGGCGGGGGGCCGGAAAAGAGACCCAGTACTTC.

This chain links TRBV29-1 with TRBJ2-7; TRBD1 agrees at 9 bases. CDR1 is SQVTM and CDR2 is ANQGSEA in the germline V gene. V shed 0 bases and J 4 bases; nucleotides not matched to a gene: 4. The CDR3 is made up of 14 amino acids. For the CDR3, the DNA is TGCAGCGTTGAAGAACTGGGACAGGGTTACGAGCAGTACTTC. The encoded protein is CSVEELGQGYEQYF.

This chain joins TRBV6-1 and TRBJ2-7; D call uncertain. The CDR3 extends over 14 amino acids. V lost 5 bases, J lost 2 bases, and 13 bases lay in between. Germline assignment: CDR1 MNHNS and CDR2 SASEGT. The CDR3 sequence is CASSPPRLPYEQYF. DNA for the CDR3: TGTGCCAGCAGTCCACCCAGGTTGCCCTACGAGCAGTACTTC.

This chain's CDR3 is CASSQDLTWANTEAFF. The CDR3 DNA reads TGCGCCAGCAGCCAAGATCTGACCTGGGCGAACACTGAAGCTTTCTTT. This chain uses TRBV4-1 with TRBJ1-1; D is unclear. This CDR3 is 16 amino acids long. Germline CDR1 is MGHRA and CDR2 is YSYEKL. V gave up 0 bases and J gave up 1 base, with 12 bases separating them.

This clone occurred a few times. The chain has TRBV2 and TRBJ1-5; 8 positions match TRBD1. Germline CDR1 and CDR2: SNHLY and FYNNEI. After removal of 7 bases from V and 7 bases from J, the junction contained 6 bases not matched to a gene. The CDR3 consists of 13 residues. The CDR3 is CASTGQVDQPQHF. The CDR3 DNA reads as TGTGCCAGCACGGGACAGGTGGACCAGCCCCAGCATTTT.

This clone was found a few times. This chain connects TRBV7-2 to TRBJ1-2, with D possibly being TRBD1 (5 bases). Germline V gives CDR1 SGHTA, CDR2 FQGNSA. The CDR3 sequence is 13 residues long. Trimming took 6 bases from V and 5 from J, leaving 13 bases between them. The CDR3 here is CASRWGGVYGYTF. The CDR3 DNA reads TGTGCCAGCAGGTGGGGGGGAGTATATGGCTACACCTTC.

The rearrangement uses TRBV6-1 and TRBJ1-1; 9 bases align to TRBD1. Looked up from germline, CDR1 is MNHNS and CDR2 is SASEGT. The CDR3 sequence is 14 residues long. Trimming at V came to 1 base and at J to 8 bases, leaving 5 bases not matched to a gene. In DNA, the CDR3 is TGTGCCAGCAGTGAAGGGGGGACAGGGCTAGAAGCTTTCTTT. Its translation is CASSEGGTGLEAFF.

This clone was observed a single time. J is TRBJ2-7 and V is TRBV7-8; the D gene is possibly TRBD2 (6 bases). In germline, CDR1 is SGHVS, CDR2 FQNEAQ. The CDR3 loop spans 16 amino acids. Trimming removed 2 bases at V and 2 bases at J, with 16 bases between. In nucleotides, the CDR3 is TGTGCCAGCAGCTTACTCCGGACATCGGGGGCCTACGAGCAGTACTTC. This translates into CASSLLRTSGAYEQYF.

This CDR3 reads CASSYGSAGFYNEQFF. The CDR3 nucleotides read TGTGCCAGCAGTTACGGCTCAGCGGGCTTTTACAATGAGCAGTTCTTC. The chain uses TRBV6-6 and TRBJ2-1; D possibly corresponds to TRBD2 (6 bases). Germline lookup yields CDR1 MNHNY and CDR2 SVGAGI (reference sequence). The CDR3 covers 16 residues. V lost 2 bases, J lost 4 bases, and 15 bases lay in between.

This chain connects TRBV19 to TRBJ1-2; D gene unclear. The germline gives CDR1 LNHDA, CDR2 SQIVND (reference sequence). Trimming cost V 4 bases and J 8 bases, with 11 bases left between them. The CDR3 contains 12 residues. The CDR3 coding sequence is TGTGCCAGTAGTACGAGGTTTGCAGGCTACACCTTC. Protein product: CASSTRFAGYTF.

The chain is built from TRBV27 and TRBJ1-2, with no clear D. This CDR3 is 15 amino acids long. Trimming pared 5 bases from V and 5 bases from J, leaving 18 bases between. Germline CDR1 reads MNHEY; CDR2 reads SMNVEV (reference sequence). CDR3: CASSADREVWYGYTF. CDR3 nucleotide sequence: TGTGCCAGCAGTGCCGACCGGGAGGTTTGGTATGGCTACACCTTC.

In DNA form, the CDR3 reads TGTGCCAGCAGCCAAGGGGCTAGCGGGGGCCCGGCGGATGAGCAGTTCTTC. This sequence encodes CASSQGASGGPADEQFF. V gene TRBV4-2 combines with J gene TRBJ2-1; 10 bases fit TRBD2. J gave up 8 bases and V 1 base, and 11 bases lay outside the gene matches. From germline, CDR1 is LGHNA and CDR2 YNFKEQ. The CDR3 is made up of 17 amino acids.

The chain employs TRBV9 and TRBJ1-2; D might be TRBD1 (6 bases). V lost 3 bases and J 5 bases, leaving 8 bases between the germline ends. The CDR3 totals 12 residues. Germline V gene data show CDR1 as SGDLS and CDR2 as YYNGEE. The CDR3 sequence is CASSGGQYGYTF. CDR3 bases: TGTGCCAGCAGCGGCGGACAGTATGGCTACACCTTC.

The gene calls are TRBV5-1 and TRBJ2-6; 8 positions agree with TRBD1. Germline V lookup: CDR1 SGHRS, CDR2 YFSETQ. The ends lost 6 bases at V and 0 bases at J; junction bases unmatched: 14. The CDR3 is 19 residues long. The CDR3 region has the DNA TGCGCCAGCAAACTTATTACAGGGGGTTCCCGCTCTGGGGCCAACGTCCTGACTTTC. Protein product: CASKLITGGSRSGANVLTF.

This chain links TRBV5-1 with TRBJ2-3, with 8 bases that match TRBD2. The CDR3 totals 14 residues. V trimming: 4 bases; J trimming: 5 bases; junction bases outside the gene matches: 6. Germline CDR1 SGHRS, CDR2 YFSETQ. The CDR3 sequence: CASSRGGSGDTQYF. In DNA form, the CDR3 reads TGCGCCAGCAGCCGGGGGGGGTCGGGAGATACGCAGTATTTT.

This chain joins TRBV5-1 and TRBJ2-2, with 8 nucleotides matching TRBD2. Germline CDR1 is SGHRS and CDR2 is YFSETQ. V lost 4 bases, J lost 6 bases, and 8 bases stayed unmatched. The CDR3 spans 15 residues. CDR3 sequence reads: CASSQQGLVSGELFF. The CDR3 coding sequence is TGCGCCAGCAGCCAGCAGGGACTAGTCTCCGGGGAGCTGTTTTTT. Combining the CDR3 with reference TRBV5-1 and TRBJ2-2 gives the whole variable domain KAGVTQTPRYLIKTRGQQVTLSCSPISGHRSVSWYQQTPGQGLQFLFEYFSETQRNKGNFPGRFSGRQFSNSRSEMNVSTLELGDSALYLCASSQQGLVSGELFFGEGSRLTVL.

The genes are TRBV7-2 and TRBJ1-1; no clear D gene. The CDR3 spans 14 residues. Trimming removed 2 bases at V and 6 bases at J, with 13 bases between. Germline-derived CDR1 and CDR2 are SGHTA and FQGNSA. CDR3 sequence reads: CASSLLRQRAEAFF. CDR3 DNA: TGTGCCAGCAGCTTATTAAGGCAGAGGGCTGAAGCTTTCTTT. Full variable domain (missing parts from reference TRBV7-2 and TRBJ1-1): GAGVSQSPSNKVTEKGKDVELRCDPISGHTALYWYRQSLGQGLEFLIYFQGNSAPDKSGLPSDRFSAERTGGSVSTLTIQRTQQEDSAVYLCASSLLRQRAEAFFGQGTRLTVV.

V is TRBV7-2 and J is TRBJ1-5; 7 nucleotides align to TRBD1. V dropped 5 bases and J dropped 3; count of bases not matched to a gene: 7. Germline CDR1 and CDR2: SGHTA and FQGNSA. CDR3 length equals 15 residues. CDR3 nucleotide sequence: TGTGCCAGCAGCGTGGACAGGCGTTCCAATCAGCCCCAGCATTTT. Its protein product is CASSVDRRSNQPQHF.

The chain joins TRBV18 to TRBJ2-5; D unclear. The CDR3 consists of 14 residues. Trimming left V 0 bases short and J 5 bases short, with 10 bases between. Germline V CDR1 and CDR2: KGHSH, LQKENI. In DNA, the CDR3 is TGTGCCAGCTCACCACCCACCGAACGGGAGACCCAGTACTTC. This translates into CASSPPTERETQYF.

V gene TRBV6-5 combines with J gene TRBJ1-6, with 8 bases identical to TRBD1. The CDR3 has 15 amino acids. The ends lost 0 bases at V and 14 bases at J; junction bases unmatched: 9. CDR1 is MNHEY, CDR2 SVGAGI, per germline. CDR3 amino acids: CASSYSYPGQGSLHF. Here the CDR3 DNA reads TGTGCCAGCAGTTACTCATACCCCGGACAGGGATCCCTCCACTTT.

In DNA form, the CDR3 reads TGTGCCAGCAGCCGAAGCGGGACCGGCTATGGCTACACCTTC. Protein sequence: CASSRSGTGYGYTF. V usage is TRBV7-9 and J usage is TRBJ1-2; perhaps TRBD1 as D (5 bases). With 5 bases removed from V and 4 bases from J, the gap between germline ends came to 14 bases. This CDR3 comprises 14 residues. The germline V gene has CDR1 SEHNR and CDR2 FQNEAQ (reference sequence).

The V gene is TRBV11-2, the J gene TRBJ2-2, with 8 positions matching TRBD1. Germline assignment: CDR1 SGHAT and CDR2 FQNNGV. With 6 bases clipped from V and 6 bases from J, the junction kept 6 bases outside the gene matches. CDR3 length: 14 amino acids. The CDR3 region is CASSRQGWSGELFF. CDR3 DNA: TGTGCCAGCAGTAGACAGGGGTGGTCCGGGGAGCTGTTTTTT.

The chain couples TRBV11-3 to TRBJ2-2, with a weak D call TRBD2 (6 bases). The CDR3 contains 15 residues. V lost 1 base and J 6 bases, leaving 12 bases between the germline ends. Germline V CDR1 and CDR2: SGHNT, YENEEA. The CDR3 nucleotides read TGTGCCAGCAGCTTAGGGTCAGGGAGGTCCGGGGAGCTGTTTTTT. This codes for CASSLGSGRSGELFF.

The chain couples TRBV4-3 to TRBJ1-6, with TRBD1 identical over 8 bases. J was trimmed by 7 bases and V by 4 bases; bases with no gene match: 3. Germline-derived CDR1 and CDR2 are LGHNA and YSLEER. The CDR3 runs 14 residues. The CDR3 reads CASSLDRENSPLHF. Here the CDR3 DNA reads TGCGCCAGCAGCCTGGACAGGGAGAATTCACCCCTCCACTTT.

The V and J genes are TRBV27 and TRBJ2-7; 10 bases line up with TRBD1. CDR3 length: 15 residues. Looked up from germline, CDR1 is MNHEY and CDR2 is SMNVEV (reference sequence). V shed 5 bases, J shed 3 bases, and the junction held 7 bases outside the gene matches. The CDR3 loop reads CASSRATGGGYEQYF. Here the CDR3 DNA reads TGTGCCAGCAGTAGAGCGACAGGGGGCGGCTACGAGCAGTACTTC.

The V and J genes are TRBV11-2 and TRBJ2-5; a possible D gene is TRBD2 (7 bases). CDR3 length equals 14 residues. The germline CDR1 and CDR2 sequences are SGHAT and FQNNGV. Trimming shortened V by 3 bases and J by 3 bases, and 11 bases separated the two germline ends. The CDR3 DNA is TGTGCCAGCAGCTTTGGGGGGGCCAAAGAGACCCAGTACTTC. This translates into CASSFGGAKETQYF.